These 26 T cell receptor beta chains share one sample of origin, sequenced in a study of radiation and T cells in renal cell carcinoma. Time point reported: blood 4 weeks post-SBRT, at nephrectomy. The treatment denotes: 15 Gy SBRT to primary tumor, nephrectomy 4 weeks later. Measured with immunoSEQ multiplex PCR; TCRdb has only the in-frame clones, and not every one. The sample lists roughly 160,000 clones; roughly 90% were seen once. The specimen comprised blood, sampled from a patient whose treatment included radiotherapy and nephrectomy. These receptors were collected from a woman aged 45-60 years with renal cell carcinoma.

V and J are TRBV18 and TRBJ1-1; 7 bases fit TRBD1. The germline gives CDR1 KGHSH, CDR2 LQKENI. This CDR3 region has 16 residues. The V gene end was trimmed by 4 bases and the J gene end by 4 bases; junction bases not matched to a gene: 12. CDR3 residues: CASSRSDRMSGTEAFF. DNA for the CDR3: TGTGCCAGCTCACGATCGGACAGGATGAGCGGCACTGAAGCTTTCTTT.

This clone was seen a few times. CDR3 DNA sequence: TGCGCCAGCAGCTTGGACGGGCAGGGCCCCTACGAGCAGTACTTC. Translation gives CASSLDGQGPYEQYF. The V gene is TRBV5-1, the J gene TRBJ2-7; maybe TRBD1 (5 bases). This CDR3 is 15 amino acids long. The V end lost 0 bases, the J end lost 2 bases, and 12 bases lay between the germline ends. Germline assignment: CDR1 SGHRS and CDR2 YFSETQ.

This rearrangement joins TRBV11-2 to TRBJ2-1; 8 nucleotides agree with TRBD1. CDR1 SGHAT and CDR2 FQNNGV come from the germline V gene. The CDR3 runs to 11 residues. V lost 3 bases, J lost 14 bases, and 3 bases stayed unmatched. The CDR3 nucleotides read TGTGCCAGCAGCTTGGACAGGGAGAAGTTCTTC. Protein sequence: CASSLDREKFF.

This clone occurred a few times. The gene calls are TRBV7-9 and TRBJ1-2; D ambiguous. CDR3 size: 12 residues. The germline V and J ends were trimmed by 5 bases and 4 bases, with 8 bases remaining between them. Germline loops: CDR1 SEHNR, CDR2 FQNEAQ (reference sequence). CDR3: CASSLRTYGYTF. For the CDR3, the DNA is TGTGCCAGCAGCCTGAGGACCTATGGCTACACCTTC.

The chain employs TRBV20-1 and TRBJ2-7; D remains unclear. There are 11 residues in the CDR3. From germline, CDR1 is DFQATT and CDR2 SNEGSKA (reference sequence). V was trimmed by 5 bases and J by 6 bases, leaving 11 bases between them. The CDR3 DNA follows: TGCAGTGCTTCGTTGGTAGGCGAGCAGTACTTC. This sequence encodes CSASLVGEQYF.

The chain couples TRBV6-5 to TRBJ1-5; no firm D call. V was trimmed by 1 base and J by 7 bases, leaving 8 bases between them. The CDR3 covers 13 residues. Germline V CDR1 and CDR2: MNHEY, SVGAGI. CDR3 coding DNA: TGTGCCAGCAGTTACTTCTTGGGGCAGCCCCAGCATTTT. It yields the protein CASSYFLGQPQHF.

The chain is built from TRBV7-2 and TRBJ2-5; 7 bases line up with TRBD2. CDR3 length equals 14 residues. V was pared by 5 bases and J by 2 bases, with 5 bases of the junction left unmatched. CDR1 is SGHTA and CDR2 is FQGNSA in the germline V gene. The CDR3 region is CASSPAGVQETQYF. DNA for the CDR3: TGTGCCAGCAGCCCCGCGGGAGTACAAGAGACCCAGTACTTC.

This clone appeared a few times. The chain uses TRBV4-2 and TRBJ2-5; TRBD1 agrees at 7 bases. Germline V gene sequence: CDR1 LGHNA, CDR2 YNFKEQ. The CDR3 contains 18 residues. Germline trimming cut 4 bases from V and 4 bases from J; bases unmatched to any gene: 18. The CDR3 nucleotides are TGTGCCAGCAGCCCTGAGGGGTCTAACAGGGGCTGGGGAGAGACCCAGTACTTC. Translation gives CASSPEGSNRGWGETQYF.

The chain recombines TRBV7-9 with TRBJ2-1, with 8 bases identical to TRBD1. The length of the CDR3 is 13 residues. The junction had 5 bases not matched to a gene; V was cut back by 10 bases and J by 3 bases. The V gene's germline CDR1 is SEHNR and CDR2 FQNEAQ (reference sequence). The CDR3 loop is CAILTGVYNEQFF. CDR3 coding DNA: TGTGCCATCCTGACAGGGGTCTACAATGAGCAGTTCTTC.

The rearrangement links TRBV2 to TRBJ1-2, with 9 bases lining up with TRBD1. The germline gives CDR1 SNHLY, CDR2 FYNNEI. The CDR3 runs to 14 residues. Germline trimming cut 7 bases from V and 6 bases from J; bases unmatched to any gene: 9. CDR3 sequence: CASIWDRETNGYTF. For the CDR3, the DNA is TGTGCCAGCATTTGGGACAGGGAGACTAATGGCTACACCTTC. The complete variable domain, with remaining parts taken from reference TRBV2 and TRBJ1-2, reads EPEVTQTPSHQVTQMGQEVILRCVPISNHLYFYWYRQILGQKVEFLVSFYNNEISEKSEIFDDQFSVERPDGSNFTLKIRSTKLEDSAMYFCASIWDRETNGYTFGSGTRLTVV.

This clone was detected a few times. This rearrangement joins TRBV6-1 to TRBJ2-7, with TRBD1 matching over 11 bases. The CDR3 is made up of 17 amino acids. J lost 5 bases, V lost 4 bases, and 13 bases had no gene match. Per the germline V gene, CDR1 is MNHNS and CDR2 is SASEGT. The CDR3 DNA reads TGTGCCAGCAGTGCCATCGGGACAGGGGGTATAGGTGACGAGCAGTACTTC. It encodes CASSAIGTGGIGDEQYF.

The V and J genes are TRBV5-5 and TRBJ1-1, with 7 bases fitting TRBD1. The ends lost 2 bases at V and 1 base at J; junction bases unmatched: 5. The germline CDR1 and CDR2 sequences are SGHKS and YYEKEE (reference sequence). The CDR3 consists of 15 residues. This CDR3 reads CASSFGGQTNTEAFF. The CDR3 bases are TGTGCCAGCAGCTTTGGGGGACAGACGAACACTGAAGCTTTCTTT.

The chain has TRBV11-1 and TRBJ1-6; possible D gene TRBD1, 5 bases. Trimming removed 5 bases from V and 7 bases from J, with 12 bases in between. The germline V gene has CDR1 SGHAT and CDR2 FQDESV (reference sequence). This CDR3 spans 14 amino acids. The CDR3: CASSAGTANSPLHF. CDR3 in DNA: TGTGCCAGCAGCGCCGGGACGGCCAATTCACCCCTCCACTTT.

The V and J genes are TRBV5-4 and TRBJ2-7; TRBD2 aligns across 11 bases. Germline assignment: CDR1 SGHNT and CDR2 YYREEE (reference sequence). J lost 2 bases, V lost 2 bases, and 3 bases had no gene match. The CDR3 has 15 residues. This CDR3 is CASSLLAGETYEQYF. The CDR3 nucleotides are TGTGCCAGCAGCTTACTAGCGGGGGAGACCTACGAGCAGTACTTC.

The J gene is TRBJ1-1, the V gene TRBV30; D unclear. From germline, CDR1 is GTSNPN and CDR2 SVGIG (reference sequence). Between the trimmed V and J ends, which lost 2 bases and 3 bases, there was a span of 7 bases. The CDR3 runs to 12 residues. CDR3 nucleotide sequence: TGTGCCTGGAGTCTTCAATACACTGAAGCTTTCTTT. Translating gives CAWSLQYTEAFF.

J is TRBJ1-3 and V is TRBV18, with D tentatively TRBD1 (5 bases). Trimming removed 1 base at V and 0 bases at J, with 13 bases between. CDR1 and CDR2 (germline): KGHSH, LQKENI. The CDR3 runs to 17 residues. For the CDR3, the DNA is TGTGCCAGCTCACCACTTACGGCAGGGTCCTCTGGAAACACCATATATTTT. Its translation is CASSPLTAGSSGNTIYF. Based on the CDR3 plus reference TRBV18 and TRBJ1-3, the full variable domain is NAGVMQNPRHLVRRRGQEARLRCSPMKGHSHVYWYRQLPEEGLKFMVYLQKENIIDESGMPKERFSAEFPKEGPSILRIQQVVRGDSAAYFCASSPLTAGSSGNTIYFGEGSWLTVV.

The chain combines TRBV6-1 with TRBJ2-3, with D unresolved. The CDR3 runs 15 residues. The germline V gene encodes CDR1 MNHNS and CDR2 SASEGT. Trimming left V 8 bases short and J 5 bases short, with 20 bases between. The CDR3 bases are TGTGCCAGCCGATTAAAGTCCGGTGGTATAGATACGCAGTATTTT. Protein product: CASRLKSGGIDTQYF.

The chain employs TRBV7-9 and TRBJ2-3; TRBD2 might be the D (6 bases). The V end lost 5 bases, the J end lost 4 bases, and 19 bases lay between the germline ends. This CDR3 spans 16 amino acids. Germline values: CDR1 SEHNR, CDR2 FQNEAQ (reference sequence). In DNA form, the CDR3 reads TGTGCCAGCAGCCTCACCGGGACTGGCAGCGCAGATACGCAGTATTTT. Translated, it gives CASSLTGTGSADTQYF.

J is TRBJ2-1 and V is TRBV6-9; 13 bases fit TRBD2. Germline CDR1 reads MNHGY; CDR2 reads SVAAGI. This CDR3 comprises 16 residues. V lost 5 bases to trimming and J lost 2 bases; unmatched junction nucleotides: 3. The CDR3 spells CASSRTSGGTYNEQFF. The CDR3 region has the DNA TGTGCCAGCAGTAGGACTAGCGGGGGCACCTACAATGAGCAGTTCTTC.

V is TRBV25-1 and J is TRBJ1-2; D is ambiguous. Per the germline V gene, CDR1 is MGHDK and CDR2 is SYGVNS. The CDR3 length is 15 residues. V lost 4 bases and J 4 bases, leaving 16 bases between the germline ends. The DNA of the CDR3 is TGTGCCAGCAGTGGGGAGGGCTGGAAAACCTATGGCTACACCTTC. Amino acid sequence: CASSGEGWKTYGYTF.

The chain joins TRBV19 to TRBJ2-5; D may be TRBD1 (6 bases). The germline V gene encodes CDR1 LNHDA and CDR2 SQIVND (reference sequence). The CDR3 covers 16 residues. The germline V and J ends were trimmed by 5 bases and 4 bases, with 20 bases remaining between them. CDR3 region: CASSVQQGRLGETQYF. Written as DNA, the CDR3 is TGTGCCAGTAGTGTCCAACAGGGACGTTTGGGAGAGACCCAGTACTTC.

This clone occurred a few times. The chain couples TRBV6-1 to TRBJ1-1, with TRBD1 as a possible D gene (5 bases). Germline V gene lookup returns CDR1 MNHNS and CDR2 SASEGT. The V end was cut by 8 bases, the J end by 5 bases, with 21 bases between. The CDR3 runs 15 residues. The CDR3 region is CASEIFPRAGTEAFF. CDR3 sequence (DNA): TGTGCCAGCGAAATCTTCCCCAGGGCTGGGACTGAAGCTTTCTTT.

The chain carries TRBV7-9 and TRBJ1-1, with TRBD1 as a possible D gene (5 bases). Germline CDR1 is SEHNR and CDR2 is FQNEAQ (reference sequence). Trimming took 6 bases from V and 0 from J, leaving 11 bases between them. This CDR3 comprises 14 residues. The DNA for the CDR3 is TGTGCCAGCAGTTTAAAGACAGTGAACACTGAAGCTTTCTTT. It specifies CASSLKTVNTEAFF.

The chain employs TRBV4-1 and TRBJ1-2; D is ambiguous. The V gene lost 2 bases and the J gene lost 8 bases, with 15 bases spanning the gap. CDR3 length: 14 amino acids. CDR1 MGHRA and CDR2 YSYEKL come from the germline V gene. CDR3 amino acids: CASSQRRVLGGYTF. The CDR3 coding sequence is TGCGCCAGCAGCCAACGACGAGTCCTCGGGGGCTACACCTTC.

The rearrangement links TRBV25-1 to TRBJ1-5, with a tentative D call TRBD1 (5 bases). The CDR3 is made up of 15 amino acids. Germline V lookup: CDR1 MGHDK, CDR2 SYGVNS. V shed 2 bases and J shed 2 bases, with 10 bases lying between them. In DNA form, the CDR3 reads TGTGCCAGCAGTGAACCGGGACGGGGCAATCAGCCCCAGCATTTT. This codes for CASSEPGRGNQPQHF.

The rearrangement joins TRBV5-6 to TRBJ1-2, with 8 bases identical to TRBD1. V lost 0 bases to trimming and J lost 6 bases; unmatched junction nucleotides: 1. Germline V gene lookup returns CDR1 SGHDT and CDR2 YYEEEE. The length of the CDR3 is 13 residues. CDR3 protein: CASSLGQGHGYTF. The CDR3 coding sequence is TGTGCCAGCAGCTTGGGACAGGGGCATGGCTACACCTTC.